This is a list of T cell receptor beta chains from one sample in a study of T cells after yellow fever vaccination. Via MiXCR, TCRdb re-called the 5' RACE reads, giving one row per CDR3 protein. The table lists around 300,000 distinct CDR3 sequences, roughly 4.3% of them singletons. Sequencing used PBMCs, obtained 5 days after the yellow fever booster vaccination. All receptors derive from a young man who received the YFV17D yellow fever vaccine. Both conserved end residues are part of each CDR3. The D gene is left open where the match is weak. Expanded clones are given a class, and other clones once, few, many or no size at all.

CASSLSGAPTHEQFF,TGTGCCAGCAGCTTATCCGGGGCCCCCACCCATGAGCAGTTCTTC,TRBJ2-1,.,TRBV7-9,many
CASRRTGGGTQYF,TGTGCCAGCAGGCGAACAGGGGGCGGGACGCAGTATTTT,TRBJ2-3,TRBD1,TRBV7-2,.
CASSEGTAGADTQYF,TGCGCCAGCAGTGAAGGGACAGCGGGGGCAGATACGCAGTATTTT,TRBJ2-3,.,TRBV10-1,many
CASSFPLDRSTGELFF,TGTGCCAGCAGTTTCCCCCTGGACAGGAGCACCGGGGAGCTGTTTTTT,TRBJ2-2,TRBD1,TRBV12-3/TRBV12-4,.
CASSLVGPGNTIYF,TGCGCCAGCAGCTTGGTAGGGCCTGGAAACACCATATATTTT,TRBJ1-3,.,TRBV5-1,many
CASSLTLGSGTQYF,TGTGCCAGCAGTTTAACCCTCGGTTCCGGCACGCAGTATTTT,TRBJ2-3,.,TRBV28,few
CASSPGQGYDEQFF,TGTGCCAGCTCACCGGGACAGGGTTACGATGAGCAGTTCTTC,TRBJ2-1,TRBD1,TRBV18,many
CSVGTDINTGELFF,TGCAGCGTGGGTACCGACATAAACACCGGGGAGCTGTTTTTT,TRBJ2-2,.,TRBV29-1,many
CASTKTGMNTEAFF,TGCGCCAGCACTAAGACAGGGATGAACACTGAAGCTTTCTTT,TRBJ1-1,TRBD1,TRBV5-1,.
CSARDQGDEQYF,TGCAGTGCTAGAGATCAAGGCGACGAGCAGTACTTC,TRBJ2-7,.,TRBV20-1,few
CSASGGGSTDTQYF,TGCAGTGCTAGCGGGGGGGGTAGCACAGATACGCAGTATTTT,TRBJ2-3,TRBD2,TRBV20-1,.
CASSTRTGDGIQYF,TGCGCCAGCAGCACACGGACAGGGGACGGCATTCAGTACTTC,TRBJ2-4,TRBD1,TRBV5-1,.
CASSLGDPGAPLHF,TGCGCCAGCAGCTTGGGCGACCCCGGGGCACCCCTCCACTTT,TRBJ1-6,.,TRBV5-1,few
CASSLGGTDEGEQFF,TGTGCCAGCAGCTTAGGCGGGACTGACGAGGGTGAGCAGTTCTTC,TRBJ2-1,.,TRBV13,many
CASRPQGWAEAFF,TGTGCCAGCAGGCCTCAGGGGTGGGCTGAAGCTTTCTTT,TRBJ1-1,.,TRBV5-5,few
CSVSMLTSTDTQYF,TGCAGCGTTTCAATGCTTACAAGCACAGATACGCAGTATTTT,TRBJ2-3,.,TRBV29-1,.
CAWSHAGGALYNSPLHF,TGTGCCTGGAGCCACGCTGGAGGGGCTCTCTATAATTCACCCCTCCACTTT,TRBJ1-6,.,TRBV30,.
CASSPVSEKLFF,TGTGCCAGCAGCCCCGTTTCCGAAAAACTGTTTTTT,TRBJ1-4,.,TRBV7-9,few
CASSQTRLGAEAFF,TGTGCCAGCAGCCAGACCCGATTGGGGGCTGAAGCTTTCTTT,TRBJ1-1,.,TRBV14,few
CASSLAGTDLNAFF,TGTGCCAGCAGCTTAGCCGGGACCGACCTGAATGCTTTCTTT,TRBJ1-1,.,TRBV7-8,many
CASSTPAATGYNEQFF,TGCGCCAGCAGCACCCCGGCCGCGACGGGATACAATGAGCAGTTCTTC,TRBJ2-1,.,TRBV5-1,.
CSSRSPNQPQHF,TGCAGTTCGCGCAGTCCCAATCAGCCCCAGCATTTT,TRBJ1-5,.,TRBV20-1,many
CASSSTHYVGVEQFF,TGCGCCAGCAGCTCGACGCACTATGTGGGGGTTGAGCAGTTCTTC,TRBJ2-1,.,TRBV5-1,.
CASSATGPPEAFF,TGTGCCAGCAGCGCCACAGGCCCCCCTGAAGCTTTCTTT,TRBJ1-1,.,TRBV6-6,few
CASSLVGQPMNTEAFF,TGTGCCAGCAGCTTAGTGGGGCAGCCTATGAACACTGAAGCTTTCTTT,TRBJ1-1,.,TRBV7-2,.
CASGGQNSGELFF,TGTGCCAGCGGGGGGCAAAACTCCGGGGAGCTGTTTTTT,TRBJ2-2,.,TRBV7-6,many
CASSLVGYEQYF,TGTGCCAGCAGCTTAGTGGGCTACGAGCAGTACTTC,TRBJ2-7,.,TRBV7-8,many
CATRAGQLAGELFF,TGCGCCACCCGGGCCGGACAGTTGGCCGGGGAGCTGTTTTTT,TRBJ2-2,.,TRBV5-1,many
CASKLGRASDTQYF,TGTGCCAGTAAGTTAGGAAGGGCGTCAGATACGCAGTATTTT,TRBJ2-3,.,TRBV19,many
CASSSPGQGKNEQFF,TGTGCCAGCAGTTCCCCGGGACAGGGTAAAAATGAGCAGTTCTTC,TRBJ2-1,TRBD1,TRBV27,.
CASSVLYTDTQYF,TGTGCCAGCAGTGTCTTATACACAGATACGCAGTATTTT,TRBJ2-3,.,TRBV6-4,.
CASSQTRVTQYF,TGTGCCAGCAGCCAAACGAGGGTTACGCAGTATTTT,TRBJ2-3,.,TRBV14,.
CASSRAGRFTDTQYF,TGTGCCAGCTCTAGGGCAGGGAGATTCACAGATACGCAGTATTTT,TRBJ2-3,.,TRBV3-1,.
CASSVTGQTQYF,TGTGCCAGCAGTGTGACAGGGCAGACCCAGTACTTC,TRBJ2-5,TRBD1,TRBV27,few
CASSPPDRSYNEQFF,TGTGCCAGCTCACCTCCCGATCGGTCCTACAATGAGCAGTTCTTC,TRBJ2-1,.,TRBV18,.
CASSLPYNEQFF,TGTGCCAGCAGTCTACCTTATAATGAGCAGTTCTTC,TRBJ2-1,.,TRBV12-3/TRBV12-4,many
CASSLAVDRWNEQFF,TGTGCCAGCAGCTTAGCAGTGGACAGGTGGAATGAGCAGTTCTTC,TRBJ2-1,TRBD1,TRBV7-2,few
CSATQGAGANVLTF,TGCAGTGCTACCCAGGGGGCTGGGGCCAACGTCCTGACTTTC,TRBJ2-6,TRBD1,TRBV20-1,few
CSVRGSALNTEAFF,TGCAGCGTGAGGGGGTCGGCCCTGAACACTGAAGCTTTCTTT,TRBJ1-1,.,TRBV29-1,few
CSARDPSGGRKNIQYF,TGCAGTGCTAGAGACCCTAGCGGGGGGAGAAAAAACATTCAGTACTTC,TRBJ2-4,TRBD2,TRBV20-1,few
CATSGGAYNEQFF,TGTGCCACCAGCGGGGGGGCCTACAATGAGCAGTTCTTC,TRBJ2-1,TRBD2,TRBV24-1,.
CSARNRAWNQPQHF,TGCAGTGCTAGAAACAGGGCTTGGAATCAGCCCCAGCATTTT,TRBJ1-5,.,TRBV20-1,many
CASSSTISSYNSPLHF,TGTGCCAGCAGCTCGACCATTAGCTCCTATAATTCACCCCTCCACTTT,TRBJ1-6,.,TRBV7-9,.
CSAFMRGLGLPDTQYF,TGCAGTGCATTCATGAGGGGACTTGGGCTACCAGATACGCAGTATTTT,TRBJ2-3,.,TRBV20-1,many
CASSHLLTPDSGELFF,TGCGCCAGCAGCCACCTTCTCACCCCCGACTCCGGGGAGCTGTTTTTT,TRBJ2-2,.,TRBV4-3,.
CASSSQGAWGYQETQYF,TGCGCCAGCAGTTCACAGGGGGCTTGGGGGTACCAAGAGACCCAGTACTTC,TRBJ2-5,TRBD1,TRBV5-1,few
CASSLGLHTDTQYF,TGTGCCAGCAGTCTGGGACTCCACACAGATACGCAGTATTTT,TRBJ2-3,.,TRBV27,many
CSARESGGEQETQYF,TGCAGTGCTAGAGAGAGCGGGGGGGAGCAAGAGACCCAGTACTTC,TRBJ2-5,TRBD2,TRBV20-1,few
CASSLEYGGYGYTF,TGTGCCAGCAGCTTAGAATACGGTGGCTATGGCTACACCTTC,TRBJ1-2,.,TRBV7-2,.
CASSYQPGPNGYTF,TGTGCCAGCAGTTACCAACCCGGGCCTAATGGCTACACCTTC,TRBJ1-2,.,TRBV6-6,few
CASSTEVHNQPQHF,TGTGCCAGCAGCACGGAGGTCCATAATCAGCCCCAGCATTTT,TRBJ1-5,.,TRBV4-2,.
CASFFDSGANVLTF,TGTGCCAGCTTTTTTGACTCTGGGGCCAACGTCCTGACTTTC,TRBJ2-6,.,TRBV12-3/TRBV12-4,few